The T cell receptor (beta chain) under discussion was sequenced for a study of T cell responses to AZD1222 COVID-19 vaccine. This CDR3 region has 16 residues. The V and J ends lost 2 bases and 7 bases, in that order; junction bases with no gene match: 12. The germline V gene has CDR1 SGHVS and CDR2 FNYEAQ. Findings of the study overall: Repertoire samples came only from after the peak T cell response. Reports say nearly half of spike-specific TCRs go after unmutated variant regions.

About this clone itself: Its antigen remains unidentified.

Repertoires were generated with immunoSEQ multiplex PCR, while TCRdb's copy carries only in-frame clones and drops some. The repertoire holds nearly 95,000 clones, with approximately 90% as singletons. V usage is TRBV7-6 and J usage is TRBJ2-7, with 9 nucleotides matching TRBD2. The starting material was peripheral blood, obtained 28 days after the second AZD1222 dose. The receptor's source is an adult who received the AZD1222 COVID-19 vaccine. The CDR3 reads CASSLRLAATSLEQYF. The CDR3 DNA follows: TGTGCCAGCAGCTTAAGACTAGCGGCCACCTCTTTGGAGCAGTACTTC.